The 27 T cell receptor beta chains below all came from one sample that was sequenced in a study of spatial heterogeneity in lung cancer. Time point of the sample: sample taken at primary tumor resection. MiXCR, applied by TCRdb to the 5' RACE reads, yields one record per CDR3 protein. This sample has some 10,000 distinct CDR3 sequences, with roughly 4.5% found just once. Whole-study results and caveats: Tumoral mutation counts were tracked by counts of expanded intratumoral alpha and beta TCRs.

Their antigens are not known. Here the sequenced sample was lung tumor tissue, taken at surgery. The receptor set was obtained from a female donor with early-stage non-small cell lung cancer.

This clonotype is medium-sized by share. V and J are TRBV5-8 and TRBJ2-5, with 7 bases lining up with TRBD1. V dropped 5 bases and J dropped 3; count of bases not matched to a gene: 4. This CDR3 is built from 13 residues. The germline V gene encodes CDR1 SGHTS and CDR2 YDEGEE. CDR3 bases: TGTGCCAGCAGTAGGGACAGCGAAGAGACCCAGTACTTC. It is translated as CASSRDSEETQYF. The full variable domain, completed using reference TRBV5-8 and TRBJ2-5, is EAGVTQSPTHLIKTRGQQATLRCSPISGHTSVYWYQQALGLGLQFLLWYDEGEERNRGNFPPRFSGRQFPNYSSELNVNALELEDSALYLCASSRDSEETQYFGPGTRLLVL.

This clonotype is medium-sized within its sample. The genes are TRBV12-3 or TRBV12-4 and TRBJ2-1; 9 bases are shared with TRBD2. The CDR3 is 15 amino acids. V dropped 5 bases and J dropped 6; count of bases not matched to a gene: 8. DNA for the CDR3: TGTGCCAGCAGTGCGGGACTAGCACAGAGCAATGAGCAGTTCTTC. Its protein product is CASSAGLAQSNEQFF.

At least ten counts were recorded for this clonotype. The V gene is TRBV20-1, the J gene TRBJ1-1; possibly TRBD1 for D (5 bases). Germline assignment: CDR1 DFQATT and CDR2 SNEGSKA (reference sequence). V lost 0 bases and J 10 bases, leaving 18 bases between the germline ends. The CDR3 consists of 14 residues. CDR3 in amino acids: CSARESFDSRGAFF. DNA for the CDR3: TGCAGTGCTAGAGAATCGTTCGACAGTAGGGGAGCTTTCTTT.

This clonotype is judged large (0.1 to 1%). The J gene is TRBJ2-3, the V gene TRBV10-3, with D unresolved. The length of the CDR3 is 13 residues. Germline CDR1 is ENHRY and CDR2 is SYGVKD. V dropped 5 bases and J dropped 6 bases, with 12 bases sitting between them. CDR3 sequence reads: CAISSLTPDTQYF. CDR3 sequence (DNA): TGTGCCATCAGTTCCCTTACTCCCGATACGCAGTATTTT.

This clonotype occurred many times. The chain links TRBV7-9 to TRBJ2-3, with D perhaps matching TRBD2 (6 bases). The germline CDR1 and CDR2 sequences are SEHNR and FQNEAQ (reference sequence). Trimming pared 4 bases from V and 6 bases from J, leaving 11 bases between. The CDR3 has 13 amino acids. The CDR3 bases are TGTGCCAGCAGCTACGGGGGTCCGGATACGCAGTATTTT. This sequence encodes CASSYGGPDTQYF.

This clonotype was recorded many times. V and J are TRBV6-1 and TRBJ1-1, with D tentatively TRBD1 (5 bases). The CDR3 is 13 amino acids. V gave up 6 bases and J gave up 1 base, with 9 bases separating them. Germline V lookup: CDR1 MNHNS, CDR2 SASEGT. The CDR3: CASRVGTNTEAFF. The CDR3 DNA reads TGTGCCAGCAGGGTGGGGACGAACACTGAAGCTTTCTTT.

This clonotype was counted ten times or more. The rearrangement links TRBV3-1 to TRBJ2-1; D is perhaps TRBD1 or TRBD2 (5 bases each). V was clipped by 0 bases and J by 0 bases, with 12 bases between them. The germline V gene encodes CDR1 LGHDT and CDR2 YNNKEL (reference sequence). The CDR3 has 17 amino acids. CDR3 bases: TGTGCCAGCAGCCAAGAGCCCGGGGACCTCTCCTACAATGAGCAGTTCTTC. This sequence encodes CASSQEPGDLSYNEQFF.

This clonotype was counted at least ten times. DNA of the CDR3: TGTGCCAGCAGCTTAAACGCCGGGAGGGCGGGCACCGGGGAGCTGTTTTTT. Residues: CASSLNAGRAGTGELFF. The gene calls are TRBV7-3 and TRBJ2-2, with TRBD2 identical over 8 bases. The CDR3 has 17 residues. CDR1 SGHTA and CDR2 FQGTGA come from the germline V gene. Trimming took 1 base from V and 4 from J; bases not matched to a gene: 8.

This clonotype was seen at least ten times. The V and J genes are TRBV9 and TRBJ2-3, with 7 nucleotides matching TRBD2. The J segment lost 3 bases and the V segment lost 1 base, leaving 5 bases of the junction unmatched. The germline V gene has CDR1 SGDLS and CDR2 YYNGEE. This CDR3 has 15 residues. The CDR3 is CASSVFSGRTDTQYF. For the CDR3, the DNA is TGTGCCAGCAGCGTATTCTCCGGGAGGACAGATACGCAGTATTTT.

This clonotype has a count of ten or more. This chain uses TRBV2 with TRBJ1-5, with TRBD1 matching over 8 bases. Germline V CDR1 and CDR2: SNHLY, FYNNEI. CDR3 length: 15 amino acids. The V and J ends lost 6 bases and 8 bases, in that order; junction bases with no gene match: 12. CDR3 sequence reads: CASRADRGPLEPQHF. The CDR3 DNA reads TGTGCCAGCAGAGCCGACAGGGGCCCACTTGAGCCCCAGCATTTT.

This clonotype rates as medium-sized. CDR3 loop: CASSEGGRNYEQYF. CDR3 sequence (DNA): TGTGCCAGCAGTGAGGGCGGGAGGAACTACGAGCAGTACTTC. The chain is built from TRBV6-1 and TRBJ2-7; 8 bases map to TRBD2. V lost 3 bases and J lost 3; bases outside the gene matches: 4. CDR1 is MNHNS and CDR2 is SASEGT in the germline V gene. The CDR3 loop spans 14 amino acids.

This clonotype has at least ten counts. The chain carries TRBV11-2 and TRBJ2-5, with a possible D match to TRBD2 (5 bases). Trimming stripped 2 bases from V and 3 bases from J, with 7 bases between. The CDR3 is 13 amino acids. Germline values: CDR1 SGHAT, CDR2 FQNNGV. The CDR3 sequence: CASSLRREETQYF. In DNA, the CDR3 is TGTGCCAGCAGCTTAAGGCGGGAAGAGACCCAGTACTTC. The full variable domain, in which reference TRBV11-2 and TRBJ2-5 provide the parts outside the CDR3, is EAGVAQSPRYKIIEKRQSVAFWCNPISGHATLYWYQQILGQGPKLLIQFQNNGVVDDSQLPKDRFSAERLKGVDSTLKIQPAKLEDSAVYLCASSLRREETQYFGPGTRLLVL.

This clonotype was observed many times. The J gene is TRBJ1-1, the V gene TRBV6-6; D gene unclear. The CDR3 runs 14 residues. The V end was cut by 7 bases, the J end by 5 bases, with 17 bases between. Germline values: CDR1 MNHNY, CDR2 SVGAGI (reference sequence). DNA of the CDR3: TGTGCCAGCACCCAGGACCCGGGGAGGACTGAAGCTTTCTTT. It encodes CASTQDPGRTEAFF.

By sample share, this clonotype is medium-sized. The CDR3 is CASSLTGESYEQYF. In DNA form, the CDR3 reads TGTGCCAGCAGCCTAACAGGGGAATCGTACGAGCAGTACTTC. The chain is built from TRBV6-6 and TRBJ2-7; 7 bases are shared with TRBD1. Germline V gene data show CDR1 as MNHNY and CDR2 as SVGAGI (reference sequence). V dropped 6 bases and J dropped 4; count of bases not matched to a gene: 9. The CDR3 totals 14 residues.

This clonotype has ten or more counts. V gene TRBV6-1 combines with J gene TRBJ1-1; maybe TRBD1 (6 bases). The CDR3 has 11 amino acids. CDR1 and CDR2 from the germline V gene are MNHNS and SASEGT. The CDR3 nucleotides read TGTGTACTGGACAGAGCCGATTGGGCTTTCTTT. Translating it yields CVLDRADWAFF.

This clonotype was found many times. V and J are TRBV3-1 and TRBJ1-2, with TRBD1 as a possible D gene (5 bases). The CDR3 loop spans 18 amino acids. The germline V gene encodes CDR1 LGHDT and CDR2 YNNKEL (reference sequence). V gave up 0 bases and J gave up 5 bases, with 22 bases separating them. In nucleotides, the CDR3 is TGTGCCAGCAGCCAAGAGGCGGAGGGGTCCTCCTCCGTTTATGGCTACACCTTC. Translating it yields CASSQEAEGSSSVYGYTF.

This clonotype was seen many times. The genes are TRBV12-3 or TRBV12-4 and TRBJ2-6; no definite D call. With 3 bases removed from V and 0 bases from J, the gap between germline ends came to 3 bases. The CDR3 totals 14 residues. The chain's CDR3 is CASSLTSGANVLTF. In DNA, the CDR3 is TGTGCCAGCAGTTTGACCTCTGGGGCCAACGTCCTGACTTTC.

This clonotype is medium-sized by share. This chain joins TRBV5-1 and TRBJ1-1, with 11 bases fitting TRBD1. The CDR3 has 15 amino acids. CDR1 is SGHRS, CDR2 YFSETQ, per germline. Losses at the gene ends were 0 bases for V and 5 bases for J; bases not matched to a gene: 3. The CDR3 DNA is TGCGCCAGCAGCTTGGTCGGACAGGGGGCAACTGAAGCTTTCTTT. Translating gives CASSLVGQGATEAFF.

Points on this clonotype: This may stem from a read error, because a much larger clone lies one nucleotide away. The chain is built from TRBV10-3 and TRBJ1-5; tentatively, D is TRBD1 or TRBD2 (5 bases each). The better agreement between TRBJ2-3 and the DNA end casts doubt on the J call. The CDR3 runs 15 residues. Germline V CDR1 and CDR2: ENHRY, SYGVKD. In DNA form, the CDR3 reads TGTGCCATCAGTGGGGGGAGTTACAGCAATCAGCCCCAGTATTTT. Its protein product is CAISGGSYSNQPQYF.

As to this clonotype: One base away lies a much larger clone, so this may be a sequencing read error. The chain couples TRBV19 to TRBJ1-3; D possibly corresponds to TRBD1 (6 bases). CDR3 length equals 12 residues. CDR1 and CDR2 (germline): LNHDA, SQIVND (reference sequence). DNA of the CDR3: TGTGCCAGCGGAACCGGGACATGTCCAGGCGGCTTT. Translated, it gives CASGTGTCPGGF.

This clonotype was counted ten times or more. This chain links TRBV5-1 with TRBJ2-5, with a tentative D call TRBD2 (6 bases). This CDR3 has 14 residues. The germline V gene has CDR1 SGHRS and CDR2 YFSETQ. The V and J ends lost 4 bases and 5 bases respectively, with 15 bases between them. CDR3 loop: CASSPGTSMETQYF. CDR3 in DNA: TGCGCCAGCAGCCCAGGGACTTCTATGGAGACCCAGTACTTC.

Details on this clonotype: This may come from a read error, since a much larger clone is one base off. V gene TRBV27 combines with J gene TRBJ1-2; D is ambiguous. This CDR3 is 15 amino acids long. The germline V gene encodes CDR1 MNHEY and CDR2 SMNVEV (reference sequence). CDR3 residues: CASSPRPGGRRGYNF. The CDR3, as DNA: TGTGCCAGCAGTCCCCGCCCCGGTGGGCGACGTGGCTACAACTTC.

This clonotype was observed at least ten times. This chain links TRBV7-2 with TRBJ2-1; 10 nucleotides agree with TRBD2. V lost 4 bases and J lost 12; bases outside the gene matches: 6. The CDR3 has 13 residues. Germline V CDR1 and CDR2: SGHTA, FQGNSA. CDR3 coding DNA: TGTGCCAGCAGCTCCCTAGCGGGAGAGGCGCAGTTCTTC. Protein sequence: CASSSLAGEAQFF.

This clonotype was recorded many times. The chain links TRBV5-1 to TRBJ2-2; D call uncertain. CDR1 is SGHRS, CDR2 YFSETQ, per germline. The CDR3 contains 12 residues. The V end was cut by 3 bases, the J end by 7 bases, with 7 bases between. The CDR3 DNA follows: TGCGCCAGCAGCTACTTTAACGGGGAGCTGTTTTTT. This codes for CASSYFNGELFF.

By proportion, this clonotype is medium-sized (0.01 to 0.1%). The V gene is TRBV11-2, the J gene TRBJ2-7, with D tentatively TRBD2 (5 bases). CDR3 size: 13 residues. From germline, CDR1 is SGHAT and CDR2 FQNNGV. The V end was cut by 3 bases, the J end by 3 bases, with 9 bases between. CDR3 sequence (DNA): TGTGCCAGCAGCTTGGTACGGGGCTACGAGCAGTACTTC. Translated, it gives CASSLVRGYEQYF. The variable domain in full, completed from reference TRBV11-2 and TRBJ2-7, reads EAGVAQSPRYKIIEKRQSVAFWCNPISGHATLYWYQQILGQGPKLLIQFQNNGVVDDSQLPKDRFSAERLKGVDSTLKIQPAKLEDSAVYLCASSLVRGYEQYFGPGTRLTVT.

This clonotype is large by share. The CDR3 DNA reads as TGTGCCAGCAGTCCGGGATCCTCAGGGCCCTTCACTGAAGCTTTCTTT. Translation: CASSPGSSGPFTEAFF. J is TRBJ1-1 and V is TRBV12-3 or TRBV12-4; maybe TRBD1 (5 bases). The length of the CDR3 is 16 residues. The germline V and J ends were trimmed by 5 bases and 4 bases, with 20 bases remaining between them.

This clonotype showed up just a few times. As DNA, the CDR3 is TGTGCCAGCAGTTTTGGGCGGCAGTTCTTC. Its protein product is CASSFGRQFF. This chain uses TRBV12-3 or TRBV12-4 with TRBJ2-1; D remains unclear. V lost 3 bases and J lost 12, with 6 bases in between. The CDR3 covers 10 residues.